Given below is one TCR beta chain in context. This record comes from a study of blood T cell repertoires in COVID-19. Study as a whole: From T cells, B-cell-depleted T cells, or PBMCs came the material, which was cDNA or gDNA.

Participants were aged about 18 to 89 years, lived in roughly 23 US areas, and enrolled virtually. Contact with a PCR-confirmed or clinician-diagnosed COVID-19 case occurred within 2 weeks of entry. The germline V gene has CDR1 SGHTA and CDR2 FQGTGA. The junction had 9 bases not matched to a gene; V was cut back by 5 bases and J by 3 bases. The CDR3 covers 15 residues. Repertoires were generated with immunoSEQ multiplex PCR, while TCRdb's copy carries only in-frame clones and drops some. The data contain about 270,000 clones, 85% to 95% of them seen just once; the ten biggest clones take up approximately 2.9%.

The sequence was obtained from a middle-aged man who had been exposed to COVID-19. The sequencing sample was made of PBMCs or T cells enriched from blood (not recorded which). The gene calls are TRBV7-3 and TRBJ2-7; TRBD2 matches 8 bases. The CDR3 reads CASSPTAGGYYEQYF. In DNA form, the CDR3 reads TGTGCCAGCAGCCCAACCGCGGGAGGTTACTACGAGCAGTACTTC.